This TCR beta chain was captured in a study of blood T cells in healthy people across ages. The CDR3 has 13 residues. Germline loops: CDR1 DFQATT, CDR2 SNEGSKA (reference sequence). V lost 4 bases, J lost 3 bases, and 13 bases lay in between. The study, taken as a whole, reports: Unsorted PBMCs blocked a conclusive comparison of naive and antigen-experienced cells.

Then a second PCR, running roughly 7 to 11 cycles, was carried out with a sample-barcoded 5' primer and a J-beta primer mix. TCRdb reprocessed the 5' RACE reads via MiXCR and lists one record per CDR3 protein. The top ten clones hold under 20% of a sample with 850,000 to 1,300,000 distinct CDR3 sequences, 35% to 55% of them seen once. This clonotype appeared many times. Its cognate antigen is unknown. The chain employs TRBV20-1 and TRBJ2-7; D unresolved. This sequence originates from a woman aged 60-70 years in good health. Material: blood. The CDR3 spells CSATTGPDYEQYF. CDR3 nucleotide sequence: TGCAGTGCTACCACCGGACCCGACTACGAGCAGTACTTC.